This T cell receptor beta chain was observed in a study of T cells after somatic rescue of genetic block (dated by TCRdb to about 2020). The study in broad terms: The study assessed how robust, over the long term, a T-cell system was when the system had developed through somatic rescue of a genetic block in T-cell development.

This clone was seen only a few times. Its target antigen remains unknown. It has no much larger one-base neighbor in the sample; base qualities were not kept. At the junction V is shortened by 0 bases and J by 5 bases, with 14 bases in between. CDR1 is given as GTSNPN and CDR2 as SVGIG, both from the germline V gene (reference sequence). Taken from cysteine to phenylalanine, the CDR3 has 15 residues. The kept DNA is CDR3 alone, 45 bases in frame from the first base. The library was generated by the immunoSEQ multiplex PCR assay. TCRdb mirrors the immuneACCESS table, restricted to in-frame sequences. Some clones are absent from its copies; in checked studies, under half trace to an unresolved V gene, and the reason for the others is unknown. This sample comprises around 67,000 clones, under 95% of them detected only once. Approximately 3% of the sample comes from the top ten.

The receptor comes from a middle-aged man. The chain is made from TRBV30 and TRBJ1-5; the D gene is unclear. Input material: peripheral blood mononuclear cells (PBMCs). The CDR3 here reads CAWSVEGRAYQPQHF. The DNA reads as follows: TGTGCCTGGAGTGTAGAGGGCAGAGCCTATCAGCCCCAGCATTTT.